Each of the 2 T cell receptor beta chains below was sequenced from the same sample in a study of blood T cell repertoires in COVID-19. Assay: immunoSEQ multiplex PCR; the TCRdb copy retains only in-frame clones and omits some. The sample holds under 250,000 clones, about 80% seen once. What was sequenced was peripheral blood. These receptors all come from a woman aged 25 to 39 who had recovered from COVID-19.

The rearrangement joins TRBV18 to TRBJ2-5; maybe TRBD2 (5 bases). Germline V CDR1 and CDR2: KGHSH, LQKENI. The CDR3 runs to 16 residues. The V gene lost 5 bases and the J gene lost 5 bases, with 21 bases spanning the gap. Here the CDR3 reads CASSSYAGSRGETQYF. The CDR3 region has the DNA TGTGCCAGCTCATCCTACGCCGGGTCTAGAGGGGAGACCCAGTACTTC.

Only one count was recorded for this clone. V usage is TRBV28 and J usage is TRBJ1-1; a possible D gene is TRBD1 (6 bases). The CDR3 loop spans 15 amino acids. Germline V gene sequence: CDR1 MDHEN, CDR2 SYDVKM. Trimming pared 3 bases from V and 5 bases from J, leaving 16 bases between. In DNA form, the CDR3 reads TGTGCCAGCAGTTTTGGCAGGGGCGGATGGACTGAAGCTTTCTTT. Protein product: CASSFGRGGWTEAFF.